The next 2 T cell receptor beta chains were all read from a single sample in a study of shared clonotypes between healthy human individuals. The data were produced by immunoSEQ multiplex PCR, yet TCRdb's version contains in-frame clones alone and is incomplete. Counted here are roughly 300,000 clones, around 86% occurring once; the ten biggest clones make up 16%. Sequencing input: memory CD8+ T cells sorted from blood. The subset was: CD45RO+ cells pooled with CCR7-negative TemRA cells. The receptor source for this set is a man aged 18 to 30 in good health.

V gene TRBV4-3 combines with J gene TRBJ1-2; 10 nucleotides line up with TRBD1. The length of the CDR3 is 16 residues. V trimming: 5 bases; J trimming: 3 bases; junction bases outside the gene matches: 9. The germline V gene has CDR1 LGHNA and CDR2 YSLEER. The DNA of the CDR3 is TGCGCCAGCAGCACTTTAACCGGGACAGGGGACTATGGCTACACCTTC. Amino acid sequence: CASSTLTGTGDYGYTF.

The chain carries TRBV5-6 and TRBJ1-1; D perhaps matches TRBD1 (5 bases). This CDR3 comprises 15 residues. Germline V gives CDR1 SGHDT, CDR2 YYEEEE. V was trimmed by 0 bases and J by 3 bases, leaving 12 bases between them. The CDR3 here is CASSLGAGIYTEAFF. The CDR3 DNA sequence: TGTGCCAGCAGCTTGGGAGCAGGGATTTACACTGAAGCTTTCTTT.